One and the same sample provided the 15 T cell receptor beta chains below, sequenced in a study of T-cell reconstitution after alpha-beta-depleted transplantation in children. Library preparation (for TCRbeta) was performed with unique molecular identifiers. TCRdb redid the calling of the PCR reads with MiXCR, one entry per CDR3 protein. The sample lists about 72,000 distinct CDR3 sequences; just under 7.5% were seen once. This specimen was PBMCs from the stem cell graft donor, taken from the stem cell graft. The source is a human donor who donated a stem cell graft to a child with acute lymphoblastic leukemia.

J is TRBJ2-7 and V is TRBV20-1; 12 bases are shared with TRBD2. Germline assignment: CDR1 DFQATT and CDR2 SNEGSKA (reference sequence). The CDR3 is 17 residues long. J lost 1 base, V lost 0 bases, and 7 bases had no gene match. The CDR3 region has the DNA TGCAGTGCTAGAGATCATCTAGCGGGAGGGCTGTCCTACGAGCAGTACTTC. Protein product: CSARDHLAGGLSYEQYF.

This clonotype was found many times. This chain joins TRBV28 and TRBJ2-7; a possible D gene is TRBD2 (6 bases). The CDR3 runs 15 residues. Germline V gene sequence: CDR1 MDHEN, CDR2 SYDVKM. V lost 5 bases to trimming and J lost 4 bases, with 18 bases between them. CDR3 amino acids: CASSAGGPYMYEQYF. CDR3 nucleotide sequence: TGTGCCAGCAGTGCCGGAGGGCCCTACATGTACGAGCAGTACTTC. The whole variable domain, remainder taken from reference TRBV28 and TRBJ2-7, is DVKVTQSSRYLVKRTGEKVFLECVQDMDHENMFWYRQDPGLGLRLIYFSYDVKMKEKGDIPEGYSVSREKKERFSLILESASTNQTSMYLCASSAGGPYMYEQYFGPGTRLTVT.

This clonotype was picked up a small number of times. The rearrangement links TRBV6-1 to TRBJ1-6; D unclear. CDR1 MNHNS and CDR2 SASEGT come from the germline V gene. Deletions cut 6 bases from V and 5 bases from J, with 2 bases between. CDR3 length: 11 residues. The CDR3 coding sequence is TGTGCCAGCAGGAATAATTCACCCCTCCACTTT. This gives the protein CASRNNSPLHF.

This clonotype was counted a few times. The chain uses TRBV18 and TRBJ2-2, with D perhaps matching TRBD1 (5 bases). CDR1 KGHSH and CDR2 LQKENI come from the germline V gene. Trimming removed 1 base at V and 3 bases at J, with 15 bases between. The CDR3 runs 17 residues. CDR3 nucleotide sequence: TGTGCCAGCTCACCACAGGGGCGCTTGACGTACACCGGGGAGCTGTTTTTT. Its translation is CASSPQGRLTYTGELFF.

This clonotype came up many times. The chain links TRBV6-5 to TRBJ1-2, with 8 positions matching TRBD1. The V gene's germline CDR1 is MNHEY and CDR2 SVGAGI. The CDR3 has 13 amino acids. Trimming cost V 4 bases and J 8 bases; bases outside gene matches: 6. CDR3 sequence reads: CASSSRQGQGYTF. CDR3 DNA sequence: TGTGCCAGCAGTTCCCGACAGGGGCAAGGCTACACCTTC.

This clonotype was picked up many times. The V gene is TRBV29-1, the J gene TRBJ2-1; D is undetermined. This CDR3 contains 11 residues. V dropped 1 base and J dropped 5 bases, with 3 bases sitting between them. Germline V gene sequence: CDR1 SQVTM, CDR2 ANQGSEA. CDR3 sequence reads: CSVEGDNEQFF. The CDR3 DNA reads TGCAGCGTTGAAGGGGACAATGAGCAGTTCTTC.

The chain carries TRBV27 and TRBJ2-7; D is ambiguous. V was shortened by 5 bases and J by 4 bases, with 12 bases between the two germline ends. Looked up from germline, CDR1 is MNHEY and CDR2 is SMNVEV (reference sequence). The CDR3 loop spans 13 amino acids. This CDR3 reads CASSIGPLYEQYF. The DNA of the CDR3 is TGTGCCAGCAGTATCGGGCCTTTGTACGAGCAGTACTTC.

This clonotype was picked up a small number of times. The chain couples TRBV29-1 to TRBJ2-1, with a tentative D call TRBD1 (6 bases). The V gene lost 4 bases and the J gene lost 4 bases, with 14 bases spanning the gap. The CDR3 runs to 14 residues. The V gene's germline CDR1 is SQVTM and CDR2 ANQGSEA. CDR3 DNA: TGCAGCGTTGGAAGGACAGACCAATACAATGAGCAGTTCTTC. The encoded protein is CSVGRTDQYNEQFF.

This clonotype was observed at least ten times. This chain uses TRBV12-3 or TRBV12-4 with TRBJ2-7; the match to TRBD2 covers 10 bases. This CDR3 spans 16 amino acids. V lost 8 bases, J lost 0 bases, and 10 bases stayed unmatched. CDR3 in amino acids: CASRPPGLAYSYEQYF. In DNA form, the CDR3 reads TGTGCCAGCCGACCTCCGGGACTAGCGTACTCCTACGAGCAGTACTTC.

This clonotype was detected many times. The chain carries TRBV27 and TRBJ1-1, with D hard to call. This CDR3 has 11 residues. Germline assignment: CDR1 MNHEY and CDR2 SMNVEV (reference sequence). Trimming pared 11 bases from V and 1 base from J, leaving 8 bases between. For the CDR3, the DNA is TGTGCCGGACGGGGGAACACTGAAGCTTTCTTT. This codes for CAGRGNTEAFF.

This clonotype was observed many times. The V and J genes are TRBV4-2 and TRBJ2-1; D may be TRBD1 or TRBD2 (6 bases each). The V and J ends lost 0 bases and 8 bases respectively, with 14 bases between them. Germline V gene data show CDR1 as LGHNA and CDR2 as YNFKEQ. This CDR3 contains 15 residues. The CDR3 loop is CASSQEVDRRDEQFF. The CDR3 DNA sequence: TGTGCCAGCAGCCAAGAAGTCGACAGGAGGGATGAGCAGTTCTTC.

At least ten counts were recorded for this clonotype. The rearrangement uses TRBV20-1 and TRBJ1-1; no reliable D call. Per the germline V gene, CDR1 is DFQATT and CDR2 is SNEGSKA (reference sequence). This CDR3 is 13 amino acids long. V shed 0 bases and J shed 4 bases, with 9 bases lying between them. CDR3 protein: CSARDGKVTEAFF. The CDR3 DNA sequence: TGCAGTGCTAGAGACGGGAAGGTCACTGAAGCTTTCTTT.

This clonotype was seen many times. The chain employs TRBV5-1 and TRBJ2-7; TRBD1 agrees at 7 bases. The CDR3 has 14 residues. V lost 4 bases and J lost 1; bases outside the gene matches: 5. The germline CDR1 and CDR2 sequences are SGHRS and YFSETQ. The CDR3 bases are TGCGCCAGCAGCGTCCGGGACAGTTCCTACGAGCAGTACTTC. As protein: CASSVRDSSYEQYF.

The V call is TRBV29-1, the J call TRBJ1-1; D is unclear. The CDR3 loop spans 10 amino acids. Per the germline V gene, CDR1 is SQVTM and CDR2 is ANQGSEA. The ends were cut back, 7 bases at V and 6 bases at J, with 9 bases in the middle. DNA of the CDR3: TGCAGCGCCGGAGGCGCTGAAGCTTTCTTT. Translating gives CSAGGAEAFF.

The chain has TRBV19 and TRBJ1-4; D not certain. Germline V gives CDR1 LNHDA, CDR2 SQIVND (reference sequence). This CDR3 has 16 amino acids. Trimming stripped 3 bases from V and 0 bases from J, with 11 bases between. The CDR3 nucleotides read TGTGCCAGTAGTATCCCCGGGAGCGCAACTAATGAAAAACTGTTTTTT. Translating gives CASSIPGSATNEKLFF.